This is a list of T cell receptor beta chains from one sample in a study of blood T cell repertoires in COVID-19. TCRdb keeps only in-frame clones here, not all; method: immunoSEQ multiplex PCR. The table includes 200,000 or so clones, approximately 81% detected once. Sequences were obtained from peripheral blood. Receptors were obtained from a human donor in a cohort sampled during active COVID-19. The CDR3 runs from the conserved cysteine through the conserved F or W. D genes are given only for firm matches. Clone sizes are given selectively: once, few, many, or a class where the clone is expanded.

. | TRBJ2-5 | . | TRBV7-4 | CASSSRADRYQETQYF | TGTGCCAGCAGCTCGAGAGCCGACAGGTACCAAGAGACCCAGTACTTC
. | TRBJ1-4 | . | TRBV19 | CASSLSQEKLFF | TGTGCCAGTAGTCTAAGTCAAGAAAAACTGTTTTTT
. | TRBJ2-1 | . | TRBV6-1 | CASSEPKGMQFF | TGTGCCAGCAGTGAACCCAAGGGGATGCAGTTCTTC
. | TRBJ2-5 | TRBD2 | TRBV5-4 | CASSLTAGTRLQETQYF | TGTGCCAGCAGCTTGACGGCCGGGACTAGATTACAAGAGACCCAGTACTTC
once | TRBJ2-1 | . | TRBV7-9 | CASSLDGGPYNEQFF | TGTGCCAGCAGCTTAGACGGAGGGCCATACAATGAGCAGTTCTTC
. | TRBJ1-2 | . | TRBV29-1 | CSVPGHSVGYTF | TGCAGCGTTCCCGGACACTCCGTGGGCTACACCTTC
once | TRBJ1-5 | TRBD1 | TRBV19 | CASSTDRWINQPQHF | TGTGCCAGTAGTACGGACAGGTGGATTAATCAGCCCCAGCATTTT
once | TRBJ2-3 | . | TRBV24-1 | CATSDLPTGLDTQYF | TGTGCCACCAGTGATCTACCGACAGGATTAGATACGCAGTATTTT
. | TRBJ1-5 | . | TRBV30 | CAWNERDILQPQHF | TGTGCCTGGAACGAACGGGACATTTTGCAGCCCCAGCATTTT
. | TRBJ2-3 | . | TRBV7-2 | CASSWASSTDTQYF | TGTGCCAGCAGCTGGGCCTCGAGCACAGATACGCAGTATTTT
. | TRBJ1-2 | TRBD1 | TRBV3-1/TRBV3-2 | CASSQARQGALGYTF | TGTGCCAGCAGCCAAGCCCGACAGGGGGCGCTGGGCTACACCTTC
. | TRBJ1-3 | . | TRBV6-5 | CASSYSMGAAGNTIYF | TGTGCCAGCAGTTACTCGATGGGGGCAGCTGGAAACACCATATATTTT
. | TRBJ2-7 | TRBD1 | TRBV28 | CASSPTSGGTYEQYF | TGTGCCAGCAGTCCCACATCAGGGGGAACCTACGAGCAGTACTTC
. | TRBJ1-1 | TRBD1 | TRBV13 | CASSTWTGVNTEAFF | TGTGCCAGCAGCACCTGGACAGGGGTTAACACTGAAGCTTTCTTT
. | TRBJ2-1 | . | TRBV11-1 | CASSLTALATAQFF | TGTGCCAGCAGCCTTACCGCACTAGCCACCGCGCAGTTCTTC
. | TRBJ2-3 | . | TRBV2 | CASRLYTNTQYF | TGTGCCAGCCGTCTCTATACTAATACGCAGTATTTT
. | TRBJ1-4 | . | TRBV30 | CAWRKSPEHEKLFF | TGTGCCTGGAGGAAAAGCCCTGAGCATGAAAAACTGTTTTTT
. | TRBJ1-5 | TRBD1 | TRBV5-8 | CASSSDRSQPQHF | TGTGCCAGCAGCTCGGACAGGAGTCAGCCCCAGCATTTT
. | TRBJ2-3 | . | TRBV5-1 | CASSPGGPDTQYF | TGCGCCAGCAGCCCCGGAGGGCCAGATACGCAGTATTTT
. | TRBJ1-5 | . | TRBV4-1 | CASSQHQRQPQHF | TGCGCCAGCAGCCAACATCAGAGGCAGCCCCAGCATTTT
. | TRBJ1-2 | TRBD1 | TRBV6-5 | CASSLGTGNYGYTF | TGTGCCAGCAGCTTAGGGACAGGGAACTATGGCTACACCTTC
. | TRBJ2-4 | . | TRBV7-9 | CASSFPDSKNIQYF | TGTGCCAGCAGCTTTCCGGACAGCAAAAACATTCAGTACTTC
. | TRBJ2-7 | . | TRBV2 | CASKDRGPTNYEQYF | TGTGCCAGCAAAGACCGCGGGCCAACTAACTACGAGCAGTACTTC
. | TRBJ1-5 | TRBD1 | TRBV7-9 | CASSDRGGGQPQHF | TGTGCCAGCAGCGACAGGGGAGGAGGTCAGCCCCAGCATTTT
. | TRBJ2-3 | TRBD2 | TRBV9 | CASSKRGYTDTQYF | TGTGCCAGCTCGAAGCGGGGATACACAGATACGCAGTATTTT
. | TRBJ2-1 | . | TRBV6-5 | CASGHEQGNEQFF | TGTGCCAGCGGGCATGAACAGGGAAATGAGCAGTTCTTC
. | TRBJ2-6 | TRBD1 | TRBV19 | CASSTGGLSGANVLTF | TGTGCCAGTAGCACAGGGGGCCTCTCTGGGGCCAACGTCCTGACTTTC
. | TRBJ2-7 | . | TRBV11-3 | CASSLGTGYEQYF | TGTGCCAGCAGCTTAGGAACTGGTTACGAGCAGTACTTC
. | TRBJ2-2 | . | TRBV5-5 | CASSFAGSTGELFF | TGTGCCAGCAGCTTCGCAGGAAGCACCGGGGAGCTGTTTTTT
. | TRBJ1-4 | . | TRBV2 | CASSGKLSSTNEKLFF | TGTGCCAGCAGTGGTAAATTGAGCTCAACTAATGAAAAACTGTTTTTT
. | TRBJ2-7 | . | TRBV3-1/TRBV3-2 | CASSQQRWAEQYF | TGTGCCAGCAGCCAGCAACGGTGGGCCGAGCAGTACTTC
. | TRBJ2-1 | . | TRBV7-2 | CASSLGGGSYNEQFF | TGTGCCAGCAGCTTAGGAGGCGGCAGCTACAATGAGCAGTTCTTC
. | TRBJ2-1 | . | TRBV27 | CASSLGQGSYNEQFF | TGTGCCAGCAGTTTGGGCCAGGGGTCCTACAATGAGCAGTTCTTC
. | TRBJ1-1 | . | TRBV19 | CASQRLSYTEAFF | TGTGCCAGTCAGAGGTTGTCTTACACTGAAGCTTTCTTT
. | TRBJ1-3 | . | TRBV10-3 | CAIKRGEFGNTIYF | TGTGCCATCAAGCGGGGCGAGTTTGGAAACACCATATATTTT
. | TRBJ2-7 | . | TRBV9 | CASSVATSSTYEQYF | TGTGCCAGCAGCGTAGCTACCTCTTCGACCTACGAGCAGTACTTC
. | TRBJ1-5 | TRBD1 | TRBV4-1 | CASSQDFVGQGFQPQHF | TGCGCCAGCAGCCAAGATTTCGTCGGACAGGGATTTCAGCCCCAGCATTTT
. | TRBJ2-3 | TRBD1 | TRBV5-1 | CASSLAGDRGLSDTQYF | TGCGCCAGCAGCTTGGCGGGGGACAGGGGGCTTTCGGATACGCAGTATTTT
few | TRBJ1-1 | TRBD1 | TRBV5-6 | CASSLTRTGNTEAFF | TGTGCCAGCAGCTTGACGCGGACAGGTAACACTGAAGCTTTCTTT
. | TRBJ2-1 | TRBD1 | TRBV5-5 | CASSHGTGGHNEQFF | TGTGCCAGCAGCCACGGGACAGGGGGGCACAATGAGCAGTTCTTC
. | TRBJ2-3 | . | TRBV6-6 | CASKTATDTQYF | TGTGCCAGCAAGACAGCGACAGATACGCAGTATTTT
. | TRBJ1-1 | . | TRBV10-3 | CAINDRSDTEAFF | TGTGCCATCAACGACAGGAGTGACACTGAAGCTTTCTTT
. | TRBJ1-1 | TRBD1 | TRBV6-5 | CASSSRDRGPEAFF | TGTGCCAGCAGTTCCCGGGACAGGGGGCCTGAAGCTTTCTTT
. | TRBJ2-7 | . | TRBV28 | CASTPRGGAYEQYF | TGTGCCAGCACCCCCCGGGGCGGGGCCTACGAGCAGTACTTC
. | TRBJ2-7 | TRBD1 | TRBV9 | CASSGQGSSYEQYF | TGTGCCAGCAGCGGACAGGGGAGCTCCTACGAGCAGTACTTC
. | TRBJ2-3 | . | TRBV24-1 | CATSEPGVSRTDTQYF | TGTGCCACCAGTGAACCAGGGGTCAGTCGCACAGATACGCAGTATTTT
. | TRBJ2-7 | TRBD2 | TRBV4-1 | CASSQDESGSYEQYF | TGCGCCAGCAGCCAAGACGAAAGCGGGAGCTACGAGCAGTACTTC
. | TRBJ2-2 | . | TRBV5-1 | CASMSENNRELFF | TGCGCCAGCATGTCGGAGAACAACCGGGAGCTGTTTTTT
. | TRBJ2-2 | . | TRBV2 | CASTQWGGLFF | TGTGCCAGCACCCAGTGGGGAGGGCTGTTTTTT
few | TRBJ2-7 | . | TRBV25-1 | CASSVAGYEQYF | TGTGCCAGCAGTGTTGCGGGTTACGAGCAGTACTTC
. | TRBJ1-3 | . | TRBV23-1 | CASSLVPTAGNTIYF | TGCGCCAGCAGTCTCGTTCCAACAGCCGGAAACACCATATATTTT
. | TRBJ2-2 | . | TRBV5-1 | CASRSRDTGELFF | TGCGCCAGCCGGTCCAGGGACACCGGGGAGCTGTTTTTT
. | TRBJ1-2 | . | TRBV19 | CASSMETAYGYTF | TGTGCCAGTAGTATGGAGACAGCCTATGGCTACACCTTC